The 31 T cell receptor beta chains below were found in one sample sequenced in a study of cytomegalovirus exposure and HLA in healthy donors. PCR involved 60 Vbeta and 13 Jbeta primers. Data came from immunoSEQ multiplex PCR; TCRdb stores just in-frame clones and leaves some out. This table has more than 95,000 clones, 83% appearing once. Sequencing input: PBMCs. The receptors were sampled from a middle-aged woman in good health and CMV-seropositive.

The rearrangement links TRBV5-4 to TRBJ2-2; the match to TRBD2 covers 8 bases. V was clipped by 0 bases and J by 1 base; unmatched bases: 5. From germline, CDR1 is SGHNT and CDR2 YYREEE (reference sequence). This CDR3 contains 17 residues. CDR3 amino acids: CASSLEATSGNTGELFF. The CDR3 DNA follows: TGTGCCAGCAGCTTGGAAGCTACTAGCGGGAACACCGGGGAGCTGTTTTTT.

The chain combines TRBV30 with TRBJ2-5; 7 nucleotides align to TRBD2. Germline V gene data show CDR1 as GTSNPN and CDR2 as SVGIG (reference sequence). The CDR3 has 14 residues. J lost 2 bases, V lost 2 bases, and 5 bases had no gene match. CDR3 region: CAWSKGLQQETQYF. The CDR3 coding sequence is TGTGCCTGGAGTAAGGGACTACAACAAGAGACCCAGTACTTC.

The chain employs TRBV7-8 and TRBJ2-1; 9 bases are a match to TRBD2. Germline CDR1 SGHVS, CDR2 FQNEAQ. With V trimmed by 1 base and J by 7 bases, 8 bases remained unmatched. The CDR3 spans 16 residues. CDR3 sequence: CASSLEDRLAGNEQFF. CDR3 coding DNA: TGTGCCAGCAGCTTAGAAGACCGGCTAGCGGGAAATGAGCAGTTCTTC.

The chain carries TRBV18 and TRBJ1-2; TRBD1 agrees at 7 bases. This CDR3 spans 13 amino acids. V dropped 2 bases and J dropped 3; count of bases not matched to a gene: 0. Germline loops: CDR1 KGHSH, CDR2 LQKENI. CDR3 sequence: CASSPTGDYGYTF. In nucleotides, the CDR3 is TGTGCCAGCTCACCAACAGGGGACTATGGCTACACCTTC.

The V and J genes are TRBV15 and TRBJ1-1; D may be TRBD1 (6 bases). The V end was cut by 1 base, the J end by 2 bases, with 11 bases between. This CDR3 comprises 15 residues. Germline V gene lookup returns CDR1 LNHNV and CDR2 YYDKDF (reference sequence). In nucleotides, the CDR3 is TGTGCCACCAGCAGAGTCGGGGGGCTCAACACTGAAGCTTTCTTT. This gives the protein CATSRVGGLNTEAFF. Combining the CDR3 with reference TRBV15 and TRBJ1-1 gives the whole variable domain DAMVIQNPRYQVTQFGKPVTLSCSQTLNHNVMYWYQQKSSQAPKLLFHYYDKDFNNEADTPDNFQSRRPNTSFCFLDIRSPGLGDTAMYLCATSRVGGLNTEAFFGQGTRLTVV.

V gene TRBV25-1 combines with J gene TRBJ1-5; a possible D gene is TRBD1 (6 bases). CDR1 is MGHDK, CDR2 SYGVNS, per germline. V was pared by 9 bases and J by 5 bases, with 14 bases between. The CDR3 extends over 13 amino acids. The chain's CDR3 is CASSMGHYQPQHF. The DNA for the CDR3 is TGTGCCAGTTCCATGGGACACTATCAGCCCCAGCATTTT. Full variable domain (outside the CDR3, taken from reference TRBV25-1 and TRBJ1-5): EADIYQTPRYLVIGTGKKITLECSQTMGHDKMYWYQQDPGMELHLIHYSYGVNSTEKGDLSSESTVSRIRTEHFPLTLESARPSHTSQYLCASSMGHYQPQHFGDGTRLSIL.

The rearrangement links TRBV29-1 to TRBJ2-5; 9 bases are a match to TRBD2. Germline values: CDR1 SQVTM, CDR2 ANQGSEA. The CDR3 runs 15 residues. Trimming at V came to 7 bases and at J to 2 bases, leaving 11 bases not matched to a gene. The CDR3 nucleotides read TGCAGCGCCCAAGGTAGCGGGAGTGGGCAAGAGACCCAGTACTTC. This encodes CSAQGSGSGQETQYF.

The V and J genes are TRBV27 and TRBJ2-2; D may be TRBD1 (5 bases). CDR3 length: 16 amino acids. V gave up 4 bases and J gave up 2 bases, with 14 bases separating them. Germline V gene data show CDR1 as MNHEY and CDR2 as SMNVEV (reference sequence). The CDR3 sequence is CASSSLTGLNTGELFF. The CDR3 region has the DNA TGTGCCAGCAGTTCATTAACAGGATTAAACACCGGGGAGCTGTTTTTT.

The rearrangement links TRBV23-1 to TRBJ2-4, with TRBD2 identical over 10 bases. TRBV23-1 is an open reading frame whose function is uncertain. The CDR3 is made up of 20 amino acids. V lost 4 bases and J lost 1; bases outside the gene matches: 16. CDR3 nucleotides: TGCGCCAGCAGTCGTCGTGGGGGCCTAGCGGGAGTGTTGGCCAAAAACATTCAGTACTTC. Its translation is CASSRRGGLAGVLAKNIQYF.

The chain carries TRBV6-5 and TRBJ2-7; possibly TRBD1 for D (6 bases). Looked up from germline, CDR1 is MNHEY and CDR2 is SVGAGI. V was cut by 4 bases and J by 6 bases, with 10 bases left in between. The CDR3 sequence is 12 residues long. The CDR3 DNA reads as TGTGCCAGCAGTTCACAGGGCGGCGAGCAGTACTTC. It encodes CASSSQGGEQYF.

This sequence joins TRBV19 and TRBJ1-2; D not certain. From germline, CDR1 is LNHDA and CDR2 SQIVND (reference sequence). V was clipped by 3 bases and J by 4 bases, with 18 bases between them. CDR3 size: 16 residues. The CDR3 bases are TGTGCCAGTAGTATGGCCCCTAGACTGAGTTTCTATGGCTACACCTTC. Its protein product is CASSMAPRLSFYGYTF.

The rearrangement links TRBV6-1 to TRBJ2-1, with 10 nucleotides matching TRBD2. The germline CDR1 and CDR2 sequences are MNHNS and SASEGT. This CDR3 region has 17 residues. V lost 1 base and J lost 0; bases outside the gene matches: 3. The CDR3 DNA reads as TGTGCCAGCAGTGAAGGGACTAGCGGTAGCTCCTACAATGAGCAGTTCTTC. Protein sequence: CASSEGTSGSSYNEQFF.

The CDR3 spells CATSRSARTGSEKLFF. The DNA for the CDR3 is TGTGCCACCAGCAGATCAGCCCGGACGGGGAGCGAAAAACTGTTTTTT. The chain uses TRBV15 and TRBJ1-4; the D is unclear. The V end lost 2 bases, the J end lost 8 bases, and 18 bases lay between the germline ends. Germline-derived CDR1 and CDR2 are LNHNV and YYDKDF (reference sequence). The CDR3 loop spans 16 amino acids.

This chain uses TRBV4-3 with TRBJ2-7, with D unclear. The germline gives CDR1 LGHNA, CDR2 YSLEER. CDR3 size: 15 residues. V shed 0 bases and J shed 5 bases, with 14 bases lying between them. The CDR3 DNA sequence: TGCGCCAGCAGCCAAGATCTGATCCTTAGCAACGAGCAGTACTTC. It translates to CASSQDLILSNEQYF.

V gene TRBV18 combines with J gene TRBJ1-1; D remains ambiguous. Germline CDR1 KGHSH, CDR2 LQKENI. The CDR3 totals 14 residues. V lost 0 bases, J lost 3 bases, and 8 bases lay in between. The CDR3 here is CASSPPSTDTEAFF. CDR3 nucleotides: TGTGCCAGCTCACCACCGTCAACAGACACTGAAGCTTTCTTT.

This sequence joins TRBV10-3 and TRBJ2-5, with D possibly matching TRBD2 (5 bases). TRBJ2-7 matches the DNA end more closely, so the J call is doubtful. The CDR3 contains 14 residues. Looked up from germline, CDR1 is ENHRY and CDR2 is SYGVKD. The CDR3 sequence: CAISSTISSYEQYF. For the CDR3, the DNA is TGTGCCATCTCGTCGACTATTTCTTCCTACGAGCAGTACTTC.

This sequence joins TRBV10-3 and TRBJ2-7, with a possible D match to TRBD2 (5 bases). Deletions cut 4 bases from V and 5 bases from J, with 6 bases between. Germline CDR1 is ENHRY and CDR2 is SYGVKD. The CDR3 sequence is 11 residues long. The CDR3 DNA sequence: TGTGCCATCAGTGGAGGGAACGAGCAGTACTTC. Its translation: CAISGGNEQYF.

This clone was found once. CDR3 loop: CASSPRTGAYEQYF. The CDR3 DNA sequence: TGTGCCAGCAGCCCTCGGACAGGGGCCTACGAGCAGTACTTC. V gene TRBV9 combines with J gene TRBJ2-7; 9 nucleotides agree with TRBD1. Germline V gene lookup returns CDR1 SGDLS and CDR2 YYNGEE. This CDR3 region has 14 residues. Trimming took 4 bases from V and 2 from J; bases not matched to a gene: 4.

This chain joins TRBV5-8 and TRBJ2-1, with TRBD2 matching over 12 bases. With 0 bases clipped from V and 9 bases from J, the junction kept 1 base outside the gene matches. Germline V CDR1 and CDR2: SGHTS, YDEGEE. The CDR3 spans 14 residues. CDR3 coding DNA: TGTGCCAGCAGCTTGGGGACTAGCGGGGTTGAGCAGTTCTTC. Its protein is CASSLGTSGVEQFF. Using reference TRBV5-8 and TRBJ2-1 for the parts outside the CDR3, the full variable domain is EAGVTQSPTHLIKTRGQQATLRCSPISGHTSVYWYQQALGLGLQFLLWYDEGEERNRGNFPPRFSGRQFPNYSSELNVNALELEDSALYLCASSLGTSGVEQFFGPGTRLTVL.

This clone was recorded only once. J is TRBJ2-6 and V is TRBV4-3; TRBD1 matches at 9 bases. Germline trimming cut 2 bases from V and 1 base from J; bases unmatched to any gene: 3. Germline V CDR1 and CDR2: LGHNA, YSLEER. The CDR3 runs to 17 residues. Here the CDR3 reads CASSQRTGASGANVLTF. CDR3 nucleotides: TGCGCCAGCAGCCAACGGACAGGGGCGTCTGGGGCCAACGTCCTGACTTTC.

The V call is TRBV13, the J call TRBJ2-5; 8 bases map to TRBD2. The ends lost 6 bases at V and 5 bases at J; junction bases unmatched: 8. CDR1 is PRHDT and CDR2 is FYEKMQ in the germline V gene (reference sequence). The CDR3 is 14 residues long. CDR3 nucleotide sequence: TGTGCCAGCAGTCTCCCGGGCGGGGGGGAGACCCAGTACTTC. It yields the protein CASSLPGGGETQYF.

A single count supports this clone. The chain recombines TRBV30 with TRBJ1-1; 10 nucleotides line up with TRBD1. The CDR3 covers 15 residues. The germline CDR1 and CDR2 sequences are GTSNPN and SVGIG (reference sequence). Trimming took 0 bases from V and 6 from J; bases not matched to a gene: 7. The CDR3 reads CAWSVLTGGVSEAFF. In DNA form, the CDR3 reads TGTGCCTGGAGTGTATTGACAGGGGGCGTTTCTGAAGCTTTCTTT.

V and J are TRBV7-8 and TRBJ2-2; 7 bases match TRBD2. CDR3 length: 16 amino acids. CDR1 is SGHVS, CDR2 FQNEAQ, per germline. The J segment lost 6 bases and the V segment lost 1 base, leaving 8 bases of the junction unmatched. CDR3 in amino acids: CASSLGRGREPGELFF. CDR3 bases: TGTGCCAGCAGCTTAGGGAGAGGGAGGGAACCCGGGGAGCTGTTTTTT.

The V gene is TRBV13, the J gene TRBJ1-1; D is unclear. In germline, CDR1 is PRHDT, CDR2 FYEKMQ (reference sequence). The CDR3 extends over 14 amino acids. V lost 2 bases and J lost 0, with 7 bases in between. The CDR3 bases are TGTGCCAGCAGCTTAAACGGTATGAACACTGAAGCTTTCTTT. As protein: CASSLNGMNTEAFF.

The chain has TRBV28 and TRBJ1-4; D gene uncertain. This CDR3 comprises 15 residues. From germline, CDR1 is MDHEN and CDR2 SYDVKM. The V end was cut by 6 bases, the J end by 0 bases, with 11 bases between. CDR3 bases: TGTGCCAGCAGACCCTTCTCGGCAACTAATGAAAAACTGTTTTTT. This encodes CASRPFSATNEKLFF.

The chain joins TRBV21-1 to TRBJ2-5; the D call in the table, TRBD2, was not verified against the DNA. TRBV21-1 is assigned pseudogene status. The CDR3 is 21 amino acids. In nucleotides, the CDR3 is TGTGCCAGCAGCAAAGTTACTCGATACTTAAAACTAGCGGGAGGGGAAGAGACCCAGTACTTC. It translates to CASSKVTRYLKLAGGEETQYF.

This clone was counted a few times. This chain uses TRBV29-1 with TRBJ2-5, with a possible D match to TRBD2 (6 bases). V gave up 5 bases and J gave up 5 bases, with 15 bases separating them. Germline assignment: CDR1 SQVTM and CDR2 ANQGSEA. The CDR3 has 13 residues. This CDR3 reads CSVRDSRGETQYF. CDR3 DNA: TGCAGCGTTAGGGACTCACGCGGGGAGACCCAGTACTTC.

The genes are TRBV7-9 and TRBJ1-1, with D uncertain. Germline CDR1 and CDR2: SEHNR and FQNEAQ (reference sequence). The CDR3 spans 13 residues. Trimming removed 1 base from V and 2 bases from J, with 5 bases in between. The CDR3 bases are TGTGCCAGCAGCTTAGTGACTAACACTGAAGCTTTCTTT. Amino acid sequence: CASSLVTNTEAFF.

This rearrangement joins TRBV30 to TRBJ1-1; 9 bases are a match to TRBD1. Germline trimming cut 5 bases from V and 1 base from J; bases unmatched to any gene: 5. The germline V gene has CDR1 GTSNPN and CDR2 SVGIG (reference sequence). The CDR3 has 14 residues. CDR3 DNA: TGTGCCTGGCTCTCGGACAGGGGGAACACTGAAGCTTTCTTT. It specifies CAWLSDRGNTEAFF.

The chain is built from TRBV10-2 and TRBJ1-3; D gene uncertain. Germline loops: CDR1 WSHSY, CDR2 SAAADI. The length of the CDR3 is 14 residues. V lost 3 bases, J lost 0 bases, and 6 bases lay in between. CDR3 DNA: TGCGCCAGCAGTGATAGCGGCTCTGGAAACACCATATATTTT. Amino acids: CASSDSGSGNTIYF.

The rearrangement links TRBV2 to TRBJ1-1; a weak D match, TRBD1 (5 bases). With 3 bases removed from V and 1 base from J, the gap between germline ends came to 9 bases. Looked up from germline, CDR1 is SNHLY and CDR2 is FYNNEI. The CDR3 is made up of 14 amino acids. The CDR3 nucleotides are TGTGCCAGCAGTGAGTGGCAGGGGAACACTGAAGCTTTCTTT. The encoded protein is CASSEWQGNTEAFF.